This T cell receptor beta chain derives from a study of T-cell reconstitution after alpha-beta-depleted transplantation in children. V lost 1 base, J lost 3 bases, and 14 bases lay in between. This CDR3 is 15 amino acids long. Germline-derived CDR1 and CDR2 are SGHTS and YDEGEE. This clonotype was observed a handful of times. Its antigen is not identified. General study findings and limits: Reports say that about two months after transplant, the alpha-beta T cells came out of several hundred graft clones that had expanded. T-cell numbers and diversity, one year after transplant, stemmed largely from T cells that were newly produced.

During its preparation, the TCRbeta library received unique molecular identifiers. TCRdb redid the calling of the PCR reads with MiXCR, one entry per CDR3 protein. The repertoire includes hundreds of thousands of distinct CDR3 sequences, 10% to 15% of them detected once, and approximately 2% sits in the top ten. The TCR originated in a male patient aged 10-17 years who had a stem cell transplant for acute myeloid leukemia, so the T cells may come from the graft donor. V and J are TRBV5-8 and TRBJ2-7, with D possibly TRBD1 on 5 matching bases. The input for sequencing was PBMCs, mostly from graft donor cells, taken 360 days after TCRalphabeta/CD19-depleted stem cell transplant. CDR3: CASSLNQGLRYEQYF. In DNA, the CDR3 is TGTGCCAGCAGCTTGAACCAGGGATTGCGCTACGAGCAGTACTTC.